The source of this T cell receptor beta chain is a study of CD8 T cells in Susac syndrome. RNA in amounts of roughly 0.5 to 1 ug was reverse transcribed with random hexamers. TCRdb itself ran the immunoSEQ multiplex PCR reads through MiXCR, one entry per CDR3 protein. The table includes around 130,000 distinct CDR3 sequences, roughly 94% detected once. Trimming at V came to 3 bases and at J to 0 bases, leaving 8 bases not matched to a gene. Germline CDR1 is DFQATT and CDR2 is SNEGSKA (reference sequence). The CDR3 spans 16 residues. The source of this sequence is a human donor in good health. Sequencing was carried out using CD4+ T cells from PBMCs. This rearrangement joins TRBV20-1 to TRBJ2-4; 7 nucleotides line up with TRBD2. CDR3 coding DNA: TGCAGTGCTAGTCGTGGCGGGAGCCCAGCCAAAAACATTCAGTACTTC. Its protein product is CSASRGGSPAKNIQYF.